This T cell receptor beta chain comes out of a study of blood T cell repertoires in COVID-19. As for the study in general: Spain, Italy and the United States supplied samples that represented acute and convalescent COVID-19. PBMCs, B-cell-depleted T cells, or T cells were the source of the cDNA or gDNA that made up the material.

Source study methods: Estimates of nucleated cell counts were drawn from the amplification of reference gene primers. The assay was immunoSEQ multiplex PCR, and TCRdb's table has in-frame clones only and misses some. V, J and clone size derive from that table, while D and trimming were established from the DNA sequence. Here the sample spans 25,000 to 35,000 clones, about 92% being singletons. J gave up 3 bases and V 3 bases, and 7 bases lay outside the gene matches. Germline lookup yields CDR1 MDHEN and CDR2 SYDVKM. CDR3 length: 15 residues. Seattle's enrolled individuals joined amid active infection and were then monitored longitudinally.

V usage is TRBV28 and J usage is TRBJ1-1, with TRBD1 identical over 7 bases. The sequenced sample consisted of peripheral blood. The receptor comes from a woman in her 70s with COVID-19, enrolled during active disease. The CDR3 is CASSFWPQGDTEAFF. DNA of the CDR3: TGTGCCAGCAGTTTTTGGCCCCAGGGGGACACTGAAGCTTTCTTT.